This record concerns one T cell receptor beta chain sequence. The authors' processing: By means of reference gene primer amplification, nucleated cell counts were estimated. The method was immunoSEQ multiplex PCR; TCRdb's version includes in-frame clones alone and lacks a portion of them. V, J and clone size reflect that table, while D and trimming were determined from the DNA. Of fewer than 250,000 clones detected, roughly 80% appear once; the ten largest clones hold roughly 3.2%. This sample stems from a study of blood T cell repertoires in COVID-19. Recovered status in Cohort 3 required two negative PCRs, clearance, or symptom resolution. Material: PBMCs or T cells enriched from blood (not recorded which). The receptor was derived from a woman under 40 who had recovered from COVID-19.

This CDR3 is CASSPRLGSGIHEQYF. Here the CDR3 DNA reads TGTGCCAGCAGCCCTCGTTTGGGTAGCGGGATCCACGAGCAGTACTTC. The V and J genes are TRBV9 and TRBJ2-7; 8 nucleotides align to TRBD2. CDR1 and CDR2 from the germline V gene are SGDLS and YYNGEE. This CDR3 is 16 amino acids long. With 4 bases clipped from V and 5 bases from J, the junction kept 14 bases outside the gene matches.